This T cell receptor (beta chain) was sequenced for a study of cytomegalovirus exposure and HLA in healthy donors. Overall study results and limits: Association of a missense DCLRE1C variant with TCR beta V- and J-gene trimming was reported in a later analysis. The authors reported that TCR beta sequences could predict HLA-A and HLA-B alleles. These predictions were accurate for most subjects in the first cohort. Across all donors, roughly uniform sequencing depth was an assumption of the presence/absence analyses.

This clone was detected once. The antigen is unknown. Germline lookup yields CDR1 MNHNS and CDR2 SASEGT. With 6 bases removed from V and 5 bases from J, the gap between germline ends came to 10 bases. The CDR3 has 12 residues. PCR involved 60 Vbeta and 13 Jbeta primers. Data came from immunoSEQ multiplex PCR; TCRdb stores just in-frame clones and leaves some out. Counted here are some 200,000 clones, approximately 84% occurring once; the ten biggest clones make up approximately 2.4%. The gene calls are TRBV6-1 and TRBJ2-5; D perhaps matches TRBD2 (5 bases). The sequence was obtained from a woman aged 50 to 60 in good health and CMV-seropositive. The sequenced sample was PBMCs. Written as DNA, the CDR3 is TGTGCCAGCAGCTCCTCGGGGGAGACCCAGTACTTC. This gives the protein CASSSSGETQYF.